Given below is one T cell receptor (beta chain) in context. The data derive from a study of STAT5B mutations in CD4+ large granular lymphocyte leukemia. V was pared by 3 bases and J by 3 bases, with 5 bases of the junction left unmatched. Looked up from germline, CDR1 is KGHSH and CDR2 is LQKENI. This CDR3 has 15 amino acids. The assay was immunoSEQ multiplex PCR, and TCRdb's table has in-frame clones only and misses some. The sample yields some 30,000 clones, around 71% seen once. Material for sequencing was CD4+ T cells from blood buffy coats. The chain couples TRBV18 to TRBJ1-1, with TRBD1 matching over 9 bases. This TCR derives from a human donor in good health. The CDR3 nucleotides read TGTGCCAGCTCACCCCTACAGGGGGCGGACACTGAAGCTTTCTTT. Amino acids: CASSPLQGADTEAFF. The variable domain in full, with the rest retrieved from reference TRBV18 and TRBJ1-1, is NAGVMQNPRHLVRRRGQEARLRCSPMKGHSHVYWYRQLPEEGLKFMVYLQKENIIDESGMPKERFSAEFPKEGPSILRIQQVVRGDSAAYFCASSPLQGADTEAFFGQGTRLTVV.